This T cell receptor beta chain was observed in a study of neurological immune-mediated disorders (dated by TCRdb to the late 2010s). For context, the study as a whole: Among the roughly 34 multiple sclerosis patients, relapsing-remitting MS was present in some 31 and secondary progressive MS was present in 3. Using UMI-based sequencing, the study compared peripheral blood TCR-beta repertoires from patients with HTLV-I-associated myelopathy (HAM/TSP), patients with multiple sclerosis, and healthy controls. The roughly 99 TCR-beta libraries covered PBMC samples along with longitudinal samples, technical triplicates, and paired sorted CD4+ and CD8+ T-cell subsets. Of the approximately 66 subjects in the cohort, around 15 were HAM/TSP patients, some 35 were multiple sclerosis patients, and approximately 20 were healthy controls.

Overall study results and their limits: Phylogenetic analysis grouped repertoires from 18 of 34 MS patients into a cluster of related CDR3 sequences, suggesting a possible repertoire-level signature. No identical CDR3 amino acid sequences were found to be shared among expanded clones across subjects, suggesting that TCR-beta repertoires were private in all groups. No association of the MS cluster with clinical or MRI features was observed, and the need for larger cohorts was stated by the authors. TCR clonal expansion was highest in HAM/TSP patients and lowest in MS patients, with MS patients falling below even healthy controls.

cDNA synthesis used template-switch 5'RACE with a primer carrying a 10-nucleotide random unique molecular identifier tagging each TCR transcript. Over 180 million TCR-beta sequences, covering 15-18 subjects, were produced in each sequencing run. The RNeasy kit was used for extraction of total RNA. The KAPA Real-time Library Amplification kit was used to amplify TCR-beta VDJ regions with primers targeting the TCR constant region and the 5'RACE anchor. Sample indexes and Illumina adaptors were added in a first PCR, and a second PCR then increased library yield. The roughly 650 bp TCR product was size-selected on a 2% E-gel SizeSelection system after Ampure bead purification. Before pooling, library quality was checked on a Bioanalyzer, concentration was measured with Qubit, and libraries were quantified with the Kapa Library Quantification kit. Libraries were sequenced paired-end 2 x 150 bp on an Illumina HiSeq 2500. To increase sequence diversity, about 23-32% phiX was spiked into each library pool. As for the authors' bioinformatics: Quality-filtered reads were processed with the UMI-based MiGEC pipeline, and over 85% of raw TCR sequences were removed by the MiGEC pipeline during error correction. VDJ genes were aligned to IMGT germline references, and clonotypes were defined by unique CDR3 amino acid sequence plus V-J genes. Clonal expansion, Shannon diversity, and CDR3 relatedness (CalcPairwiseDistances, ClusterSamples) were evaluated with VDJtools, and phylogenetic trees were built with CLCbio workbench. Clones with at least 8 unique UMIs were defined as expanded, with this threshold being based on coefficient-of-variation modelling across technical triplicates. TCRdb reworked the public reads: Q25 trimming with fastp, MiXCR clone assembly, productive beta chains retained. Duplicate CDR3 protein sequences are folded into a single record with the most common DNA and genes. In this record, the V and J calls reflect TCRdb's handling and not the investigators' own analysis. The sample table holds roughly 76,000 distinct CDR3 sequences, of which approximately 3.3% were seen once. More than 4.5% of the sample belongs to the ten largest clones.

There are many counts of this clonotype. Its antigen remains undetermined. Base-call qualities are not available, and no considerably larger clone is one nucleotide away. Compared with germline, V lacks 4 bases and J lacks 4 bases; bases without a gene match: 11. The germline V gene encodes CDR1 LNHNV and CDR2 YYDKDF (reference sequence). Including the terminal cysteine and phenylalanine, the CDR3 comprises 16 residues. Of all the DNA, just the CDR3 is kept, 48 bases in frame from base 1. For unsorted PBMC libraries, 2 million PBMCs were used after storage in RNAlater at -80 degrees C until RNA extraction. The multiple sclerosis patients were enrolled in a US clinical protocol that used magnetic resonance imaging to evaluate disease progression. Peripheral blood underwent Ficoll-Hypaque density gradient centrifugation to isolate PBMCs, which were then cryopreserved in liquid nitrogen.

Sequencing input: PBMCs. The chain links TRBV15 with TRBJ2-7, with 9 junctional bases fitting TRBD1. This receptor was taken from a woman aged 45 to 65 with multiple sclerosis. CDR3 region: CATSTLGTGILYEQYF. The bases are TGTGCCACCAGCACCCTGGGGACAGGGATTTTGTACGAGCAGTACTTC.